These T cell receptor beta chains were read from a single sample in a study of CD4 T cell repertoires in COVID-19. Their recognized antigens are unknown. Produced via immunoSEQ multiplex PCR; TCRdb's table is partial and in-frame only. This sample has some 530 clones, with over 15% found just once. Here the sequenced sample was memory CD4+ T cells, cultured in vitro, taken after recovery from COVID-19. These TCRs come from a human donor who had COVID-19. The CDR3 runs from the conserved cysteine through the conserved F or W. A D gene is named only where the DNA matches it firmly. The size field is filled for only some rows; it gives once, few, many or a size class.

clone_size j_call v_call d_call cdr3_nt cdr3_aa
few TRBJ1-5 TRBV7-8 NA TGTGCCAGCAGCTTAGGGGTGGGCTCAGCCCCAGCATTT CASSLGVGSAPAF
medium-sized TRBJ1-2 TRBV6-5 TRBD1 TGTGCCAGCAGTTACGACAGGGCTCCCTATGGCTACACCTTC CASSYDRAPYGYTF
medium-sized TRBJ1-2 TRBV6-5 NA TGTGCCAGCAGGCGAGACGGGAACTATGGCTACACCTTC CASRRDGNYGYTF
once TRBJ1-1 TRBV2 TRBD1 TGTGCCAGCAGGACAGGGAGGACTGAAGCTTTCTTT CASRTGRTEAFF
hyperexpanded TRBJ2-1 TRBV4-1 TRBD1 TGCGCCAGCAGCCAAGACGCGTGGACAGGGGGCAGTCAGTTAATATGGGAGCAGTTCTTC CASSQDAWTGGSQLIWEQFF
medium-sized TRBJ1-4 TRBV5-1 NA TGCGCCAGCAGCTTGGTGAAAGGGAATGAAAAACTGTTTTTT CASSLVKGNEKLFF
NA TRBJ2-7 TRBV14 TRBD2 TGTGCCAGCAGCCCCTCAGCGGGAGTCGAGCAGTACTTC CASSPSAGVEQYF
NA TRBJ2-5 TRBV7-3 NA TGTGCCAGCAGCTTAATCGGCCAAGAGACCCAGTACTTC CASSLIGQETQYF
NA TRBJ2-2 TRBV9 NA TGTGCCAGCAGCGTAGGACAGACGAACACCGGGGAGCTGTTTTTT CASSVGQTNTGELFF
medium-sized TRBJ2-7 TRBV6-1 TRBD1 TGTGCCAGCAGTACCGGACAGGGAACCTACGAGCAGTACTTC CASSTGQGTYEQYF
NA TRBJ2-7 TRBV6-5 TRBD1 TGTGCCAGCAGTACAGGACAGGGACTCCACGAGCAGTACTTC CASSTGQGLHEQYF
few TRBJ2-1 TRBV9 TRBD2 TGTGCCAGCAGCCCAGGCCGGGGGGTCTACAATGAGCAGTTCTTC CASSPGRGVYNEQFF
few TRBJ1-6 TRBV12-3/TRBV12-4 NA TGTGCCAGCACCTGGACGCCGAATTCACCCCTCCACTTT CASTWTPNSPLHF
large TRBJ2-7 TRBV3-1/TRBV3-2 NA TGTGCCAGCAGCCCGGGCGGGGAACGCGAGCAGTACTTC CASSPGGEREQYF
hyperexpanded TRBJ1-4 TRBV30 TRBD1 TGTGCCTGGAGTGTAGGACAGGGGGCGAGGGAAAAACTGTTTTTT CAWSVGQGAREKLFF
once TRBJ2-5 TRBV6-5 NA TGTGCCAGCAAAAGGGCGGGCGAGACCCAGTACTTC CASKRAGETQYF
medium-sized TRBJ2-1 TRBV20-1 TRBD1 TGCAGTGCTAGTAGTTATGGGACAGGATCCTACAATGAGCAGTTCTTC CSASSYGTGSYNEQFF
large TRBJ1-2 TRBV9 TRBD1 TGTGCCAGCAGCGCCCACCCAGAAAACAGGGGCGGTGGCTACACCTTC CASSAHPENRGGGYTF
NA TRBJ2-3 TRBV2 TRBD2 TGTGCCAGCATTAGAGCGGGATCGGGCACAGATACGCAGTATTTT CASIRAGSGTDTQYF
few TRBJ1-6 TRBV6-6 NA TGTGCCAGCAGTTATGGGCAAGATAATTCACCCCTCCACTTT CASSYGQDNSPLHF
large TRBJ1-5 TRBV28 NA TGTGCCAGCAGGAACGGGGGAAATCAGCCCCAGCATTTT CASRNGGNQPQHF
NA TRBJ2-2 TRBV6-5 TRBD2 TGTGCCAGCAGTTACCGCGGGGGGGCCGGGGAGCTGTTTTTT CASSYRGGAGELFF
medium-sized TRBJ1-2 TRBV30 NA TGTGCCTGGAGTGTAAGCACCTATGGCTACACCTTC CAWSVSTYGYTF
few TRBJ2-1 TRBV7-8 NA TGTGCCAGCAGCCAAGAGTCCAGCCTACAGTTCTTC CASSQESSLQFF
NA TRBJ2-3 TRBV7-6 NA TGTGCCAGCAGATCCCGGGCCCAAGATACGCAGTATTTT CASRSRAQDTQYF
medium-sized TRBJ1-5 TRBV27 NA TGTGCCAGCAAAAAAGGGGCAGCTAGTAATCAGCCCCAGCATTTT CASKKGAASNQPQHF
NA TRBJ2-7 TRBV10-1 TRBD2 TGCGCCAGCTGCTCGGGGGGGGGGACCAGCTCCTACGAGCAGTACTTC CASCSGGGTSSYEQYF
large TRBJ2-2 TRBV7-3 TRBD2 TGTGCCAGCAGCTTAAGGACTAGCCAGGCGAACACCGGGGAGCTGTTTTTT CASSLRTSQANTGELFF
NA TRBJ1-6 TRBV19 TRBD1 TGTGCCAGTAAGAGGTCGGGGACAGACGGTTCACCCCTCCACTTT CASKRSGTDGSPLHF
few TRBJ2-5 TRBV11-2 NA TGTGCCAGCAGCTTACAAGAGACCCAGTACTTC CASSLQETQYF
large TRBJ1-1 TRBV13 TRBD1 TGTGCCAGCACCTTAAGGGGGCGAGACACTGAAGCTTTCTTT CASTLRGRDTEAFF
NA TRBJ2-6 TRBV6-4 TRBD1 TGTGCCAGCAGTGATGGGGACAGGGGATCCCCCCCCTCGGGGGCCAACGTCCTGACTTTC CASSDGDRGSPPSGANVLTF
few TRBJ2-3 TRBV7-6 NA TGTGCCAGCAGCCCCGAAATGGGGGGCACAGATACGCAGTATTTT CASSPEMGGTDTQYF
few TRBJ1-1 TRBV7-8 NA TGTGCCAGCAGCCGAACGACGGCGAACACTGAAGCTTTCTTT CASSRTTANTEAFF
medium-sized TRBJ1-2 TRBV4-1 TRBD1 TGCGCCAGCAGCCAAGGGGACAGGGAAGACTATGGCTACACCTTC CASSQGDREDYGYTF
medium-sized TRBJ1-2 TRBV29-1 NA TGCAGCGTTGAAGGAACAGGAGGAGGCTATGGCTACACCTTC CSVEGTGGGYGYTF
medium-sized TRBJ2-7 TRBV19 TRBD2 TGTGCCAGTAGTATTCCGACCCCGAGCGGGGGCTCCTACGAGCAGTACTTC CASSIPTPSGGSYEQYF